This T cell receptor (beta chain) stems from a study of cytomegalovirus exposure and HLA in healthy donors listed by TCRdb under 2017. Concerning the study at large: An earlier analysis of 587 of the donors reported 250 to 300 Gb of sequence data and 117 million unique TCR beta sequences from 190 million or so T cells. Besides the first cohort of some 670 subjects, a separate validation cohort made up of 120 different subjects was used. The later analysis used no new phenotypic data to find candidate immune exposures, relying instead on TCR beta sequences and their occurrence across donors. To decide whether each TCR beta V gene segment behaved as functional or pseudogenic, an earlier analysis of some 600 of the donors relied on high-throughput TCR beta sequencing. Every repertoire in the discovery cohort had been generated on one and the same sequencing platform. A few DR-DQ haplotypes were treated as single units for association and clustering because of strong linkage in the cohort. The number of donors typed differed by locus, with roughly 620-630 for A, B, C, DRB1 and DQB1, 522 for DQA1, about 610 for DPA1, and about 450 for DPB1. HLA typing covered class I and class II loci at four-digit resolution. Among around 400 genotyped donors of the cohort, an average of about 220,000 unique TCR beta nucleotide sequences was sequenced per donor, of which about 20% were non-productive. Genome-wide SNP genotypes for about 55% of the 666 donors were used in a later genetic analysis, which treated that subset as a discovery cohort. Of the approximately 370 genotyped donors, roughly 80% were placed in the genetic ancestry cluster associated with self-reported Caucasian donors. Using immunosequencing, the study profiled T cell repertoires from 640 or so subjects and related those repertoires to cytomegalovirus serostatus. An early release that covered roughly 600 HLA-typed donors contained around 300 gigabases of sequencing data and 75 million to 100 million unique TCR sequences. Donor age, sex, ethnicity and CMV serostatus were compiled together with the repertoire data. High-throughput TCR immunosequencing, statistical association of individual TCRs with disease status, and machine learning were combined to predict cytomegalovirus infection status. A later analysis re-analyzed previously published TCR beta repertoires from roughly 600 donors and added high-resolution HLA genotyping to study TCR occurrence patterns. The study aimed to test whether signatures of past pathogen exposure could be identified by cataloging public T cell receptors.

Library prep was done by the immunoSEQ multiplex PCR assay. For the multiplex PCR, a mixture combining 60 forward primers for TCR Vbeta segments and 13 reverse primers for TCR Jbeta segments was used. The CDR3 region of rearranged TCR beta genes was amplified from genomic DNA with a multiplex PCR assay. On the Illumina HiSeq System, the amplified TCR beta libraries were sequenced as 87-base-pair reads. The authors' analysis ran thus. In a later analysis, tens of millions of unique TCR beta chains were counted across the approximately 620 repertoires, and roughly 11 million of these chains were shared by at least two donors. Raw reads were error-corrected and collapsed into unique sequences with a nearest-neighbor algorithm that merged closely related sequences to remove PCR and sequencing errors. V, D and J gene segments were assigned by aligning CDR3 sequences to IMGT reference sequences. Each retained sequence needed at least a six-nucleotide match to both a V gene segment and a J gene segment. Rearrangements were called productive when the CDR3 lacked stop codons and stayed in frame with V and J; all others were non-productive. CDR3 was defined according to IMGT convention as the region running from the second conserved V-encoded cysteine to the conserved J-encoded phenylalanine. In an earlier analysis of more than 550 of the donors, sequences lacking an unambiguous match to a single V gene segment were excluded. In an earlier analysis of several hundred of the donors, V segments were called functional above 56.7% productive rearrangements and were called segregating when the between-donor standard deviation exceeded 5%. A statistical classification framework was built for diagnosing cytomegalovirus status from the catalog of TCR beta chain sequences. In a later analysis, V and J genes were assigned by comparing TCR nucleotide sequences against IMGT/GENE-DB human TR gene sequences. In a later analysis, CDR3 sequences and most-parsimonious VDJ recombination scenarios were assigned using the TCRdist pipeline. In a later analysis, every TCR beta chain was defined by the combination of its CDR3 amino acid sequence and its V-gene family, and reads without a unique V-gene family were dropped. As a way to deal with suspected cross-contamination and a sequencing artifact, a later analysis dropped roughly 620 nucleotide sequences that were highly shared and had low generation probability. A later analysis calculated a clonal expansion index for each public chain from normalized within-repertoire ranks of inferred template counts. Generation probabilities in a later analysis came from a VDJ recombination model fitted to out-of-frame rearrangements, and those results were checked against IGoR. In a later analysis, hypergeometric tests were used to score TCR-TCR, TCR-HLA and TCR-CMV co-occurrence, with a repertoire-size bias correction applied to TCR pairs. False discovery rates were estimated in a later analysis by permuting HLA or CMV assignments 20 times. In a later analysis, co-occurring TCRs were grouped with DBSCAN, and TCRdist sequence similarity was added when clustering was performed within HLA-allele-positive subsets. For co-occurrence clustering, repertoires with fewer than 30,000 or more than 120,000 public chains were excluded, along with a handful of repertoires with anomalous nucleotide sharing. TCRdb retrieved this table from immuneACCESS and kept in-frame rearrangements only. Not all clones are present; in checked studies, unresolved V genes account for under half, and no reason is known for the remainder. V, J and clone size are those of that table, while D and trimming were read from the DNA. Counted in this sample were some 190,000 clones; around 85% of them appeared once. Approximately 1.8% of the sample goes to the ten largest clones.

The cohort comprised some 700 healthy bone marrow donors. All cohort members were sampled while nominally healthy, although unrecorded immune exposures were likely present. The donor was CMV seronegative and belonged to the group of around 400 seronegative cohort members. A peripheral blood sample was provided by each donor, and peripheral blood mononuclear cells were used for TCR beta sequencing. The Qiagen DNeasy Blood Extraction Kit was used to extract genomic DNA from the blood cell samples. The investigation overall reported the following: The authors suggested that the approach could potentially be extended to other disease states and immunological phenotypes. In vitro tests confirmed that a few of the cytomegalovirus-associated TCR beta chains recognize cytomegalovirus antigens. Presence/absence analyses assumed roughly uniform sequencing depth across donors, an assumption that may not hold. Only TCR beta chains were sequenced in this cohort, and the absence of alpha or paired-chain data limited detectable features. A later genetic analysis associated a missense DCLRE1C variant with V-gene and J-gene trimming of TCR beta chains, and an independent cohort replicated the association. A group of highly shared sequence variants was considered likely to be a technical artifact of the sequencing pipeline. The classifier was reported to diagnose cytomegalovirus status with high specificity and sensitivity in both the original cohort and the validation cohort. The earlier analysis of a few hundred of the donors excluded approximately 15 rarely observed V segments, including chromosome 9 orphons, because counts were too low. At a false discovery rate of 0.05, a later analysis linked 15,000 to 20,000 TCR beta sequences to specific HLA alleles. In a later analysis, most CMV-associated TCR beta chains were found to appear HLA-restricted, with HLA associations seemingly driven largely by CMV exposure. An earlier analysis of approximately 500 of the donors showed that most TCR beta V segments appeared in productive rearrangements either about 87% or about 30% of the time, which broadly matched IMGT annotations. Immune exposure information for the cohort was limited to CMV serostatus. HLA typing was unavailable for some donors at each locus, so association tests used only the typed subset. Most TCR sequences were seen in very few donors, while some public TCRs were found in many individuals. Linkage disequilibrium might explain the correlated functional status among segregating V segments, but an unknown experimental factor could not be ruled out. In a later analysis, the rate of TCR association differed among HLA loci, with DRB1 alleles having the most associated TCRs and HLA-C alleles having the fewest. A further reported finding was that TCR beta sequences accurately predicted the HLA-A and HLA-B alleles for most subjects in the first cohort. In a later analysis, HLA-associated TCR beta chains were found to be more clonally expanded and to have lower generation probabilities than equally common non-associated chains. Strong co-occurrence of HLA alleles, especially DR and DQ, made assigning TCR associations to individual alleles difficult. A later analysis reported that several top co-occurrence clusters appeared linked to parvovirus B19, influenza, CMV and Epstein-Barr virus. A total of 150 to 200 TCR beta chains were listed by the study as associated with cytomegalovirus. According to a later genetic analysis, donors in an Asian-associated ancestry cluster had fewer N-insertions in productive TCRs than the approximately 610-donor mean.

Of note for this clone: The clone's antigen remains unknown. The sample holds no much larger clone one base away, and base qualities are not on file.

The TCR originated in a man aged 18-30 years in good health and CMV-seronegative. The sequenced sample was PBMCs.

The DNA sequence is as follows: TGTGCCAGCCAAACGACTAGCGGGCAAGAGACCCAGTACTTC. The translation is CASQTTSGQETQYF. The chain joins TRBV27 to TRBJ2-5; TRBD2 lines up with 10 middle nucleotides. CDR3 length: 14 amino acids, cysteine to phenylalanine. Only the CDR3 DNA stays, 42 bases, in frame from base 1. The germline V gene (reference sequence) gives CDR1 as MNHEY and CDR2 as SMNVEV. At the junction V is shortened by 8 bases and J by 2 bases; bases outside the gene matches: 5.